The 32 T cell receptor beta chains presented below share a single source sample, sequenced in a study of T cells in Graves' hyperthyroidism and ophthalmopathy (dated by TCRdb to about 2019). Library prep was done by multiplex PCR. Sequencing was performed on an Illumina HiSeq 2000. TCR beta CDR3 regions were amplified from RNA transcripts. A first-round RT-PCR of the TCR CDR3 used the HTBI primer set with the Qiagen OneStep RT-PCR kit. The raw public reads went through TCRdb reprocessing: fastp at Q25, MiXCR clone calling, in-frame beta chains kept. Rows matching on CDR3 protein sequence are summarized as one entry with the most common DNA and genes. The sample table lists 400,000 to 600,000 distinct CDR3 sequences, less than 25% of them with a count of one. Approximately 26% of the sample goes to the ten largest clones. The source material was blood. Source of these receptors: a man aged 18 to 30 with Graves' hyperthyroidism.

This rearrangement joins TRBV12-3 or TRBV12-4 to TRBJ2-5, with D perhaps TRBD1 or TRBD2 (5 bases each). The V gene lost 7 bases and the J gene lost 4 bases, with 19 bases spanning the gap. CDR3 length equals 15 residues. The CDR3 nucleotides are TGTGCCAGCACCATATACCGGGACGGACGAGAGACCCAGTACTTC. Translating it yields CASTIYRDGRETQYF.

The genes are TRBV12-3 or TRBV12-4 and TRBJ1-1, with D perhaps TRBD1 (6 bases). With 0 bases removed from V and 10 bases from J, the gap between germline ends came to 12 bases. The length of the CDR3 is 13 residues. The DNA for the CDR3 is TGTGCCAGCAGTTTAGCGCGAGGGGGTCCAGCTTTCTTT. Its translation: CASSLARGGPAFF.

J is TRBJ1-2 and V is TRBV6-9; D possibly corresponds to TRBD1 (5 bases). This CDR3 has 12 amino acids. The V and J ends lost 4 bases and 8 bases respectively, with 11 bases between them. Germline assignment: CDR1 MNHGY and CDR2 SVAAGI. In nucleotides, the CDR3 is TGTGCCAGCAGTTTACAGGTGGGAGGCTACACCTTC. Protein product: CASSLQVGGYTF.

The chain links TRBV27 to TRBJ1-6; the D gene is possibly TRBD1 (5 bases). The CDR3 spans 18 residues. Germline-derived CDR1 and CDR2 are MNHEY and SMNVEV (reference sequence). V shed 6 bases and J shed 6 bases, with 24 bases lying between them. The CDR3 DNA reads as TGTGCCAGCAGCGAAACGACCAGACTGGGACTGGCTAATTCACCCCTCCACTTT. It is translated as CASSETTRLGLANSPLHF.

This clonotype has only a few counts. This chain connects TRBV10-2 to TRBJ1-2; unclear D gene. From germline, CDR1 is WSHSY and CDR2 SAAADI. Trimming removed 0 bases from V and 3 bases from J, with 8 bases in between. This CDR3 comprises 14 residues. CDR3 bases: TGCGCCAGCAGTGAGTCGCCAGGTTACTATGGCTACACCTTC. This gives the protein CASSESPGYYGYTF.

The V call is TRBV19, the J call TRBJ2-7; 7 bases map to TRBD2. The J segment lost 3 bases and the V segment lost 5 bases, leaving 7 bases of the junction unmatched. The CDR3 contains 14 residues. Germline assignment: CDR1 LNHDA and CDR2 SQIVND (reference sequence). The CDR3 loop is CASSPRPGGYEQYF. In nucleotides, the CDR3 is TGTGCCAGTAGTCCCCGACCGGGGGGCTACGAGCAGTACTTC. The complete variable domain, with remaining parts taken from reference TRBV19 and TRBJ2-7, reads DGGITQSPKYLFRKEGQNVTLSCEQNLNHDAMYWYRQDPGQGLRLIYYSQIVNDFQKGDIAEGYSVSREKKESFPLTVTSAQKNPTAFYLCASSPRPGGYEQYFGPGTRLTVT.

The DNA for the CDR3 is TGTGCCAGCTCACCTCAGCAGCTAGCCAAAAACATTCAGTACTTC. The encoded protein is CASSPQQLAKNIQYF. The chain has TRBV18 and TRBJ2-4; D unresolved. The length of the CDR3 is 15 residues. The germline CDR1 and CDR2 sequences are KGHSH and LQKENI. V lost 3 bases and J 0 bases, leaving 9 bases between the germline ends.

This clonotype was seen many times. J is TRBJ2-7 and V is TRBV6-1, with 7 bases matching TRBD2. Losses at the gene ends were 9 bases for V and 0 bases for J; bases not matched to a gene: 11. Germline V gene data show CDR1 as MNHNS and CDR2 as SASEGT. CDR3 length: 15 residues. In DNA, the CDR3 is TGTGCCAGTACCTACGGGCGGGGGAACTCCTACGAGCAGTACTTC. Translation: CASTYGRGNSYEQYF.

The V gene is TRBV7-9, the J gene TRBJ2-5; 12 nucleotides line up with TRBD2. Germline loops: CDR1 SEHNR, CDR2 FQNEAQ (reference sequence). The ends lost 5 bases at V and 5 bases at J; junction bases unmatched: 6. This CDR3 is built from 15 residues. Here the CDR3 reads CASSHGTSGPETQYF. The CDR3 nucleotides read TGTGCCAGCAGCCACGGGACTAGCGGGCCGGAGACCCAGTACTTC.

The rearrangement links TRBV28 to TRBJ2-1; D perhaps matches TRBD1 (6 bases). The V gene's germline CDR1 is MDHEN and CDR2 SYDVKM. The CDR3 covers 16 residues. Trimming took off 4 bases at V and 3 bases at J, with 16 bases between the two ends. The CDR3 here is CASSSPGDTGYNEQFF. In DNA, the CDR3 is TGTGCCAGCAGTTCACCCGGGGACACTGGCTACAATGAGCAGTTCTTC.

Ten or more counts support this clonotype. The CDR3 coding sequence is TGTGCCAGCAGTTTGCCAACAGGGGTCCCCAAGACCCCTAACTATGGCTACACCTTC. It encodes CASSLPTGVPKTPNYGYTF. This chain uses TRBV28 with TRBJ1-2; TRBD1 aligns across 7 bases. With V trimmed by 3 bases and J by 0 bases, 16 bases remained unmatched. This CDR3 has 19 amino acids. Germline values: CDR1 MDHEN, CDR2 SYDVKM.

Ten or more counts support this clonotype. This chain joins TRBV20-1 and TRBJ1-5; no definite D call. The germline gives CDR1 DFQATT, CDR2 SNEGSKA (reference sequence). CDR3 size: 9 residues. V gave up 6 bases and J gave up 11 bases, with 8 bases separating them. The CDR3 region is CSAEQAQHF. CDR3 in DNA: TGCAGTGCGGAGCAGGCCCAGCATTTT.

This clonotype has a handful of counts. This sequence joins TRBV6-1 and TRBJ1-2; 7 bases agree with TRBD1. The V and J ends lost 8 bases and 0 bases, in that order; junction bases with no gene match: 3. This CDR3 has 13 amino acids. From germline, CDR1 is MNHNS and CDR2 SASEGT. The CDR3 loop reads CASGGQTNYGYTF. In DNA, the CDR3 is TGTGCCAGCGGGGGACAGACTAACTATGGCTACACCTTC.

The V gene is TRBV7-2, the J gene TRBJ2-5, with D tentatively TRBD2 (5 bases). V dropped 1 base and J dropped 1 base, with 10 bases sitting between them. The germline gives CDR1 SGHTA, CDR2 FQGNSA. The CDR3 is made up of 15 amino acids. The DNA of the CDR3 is TGTGCCAGCAGCTTAGGCGGGCCTGTCCAAGAGACCCAGTACTTC. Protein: CASSLGGPVQETQYF. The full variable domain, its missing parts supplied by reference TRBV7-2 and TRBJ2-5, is GAGVSQSPSNKVTEKGKDVELRCDPISGHTALYWYRQSLGQGLEFLIYFQGNSAPDKSGLPSDRFSAERTGGSVSTLTIQRTQQEDSAVYLCASSLGGPVQETQYFGPGTRLLVL.

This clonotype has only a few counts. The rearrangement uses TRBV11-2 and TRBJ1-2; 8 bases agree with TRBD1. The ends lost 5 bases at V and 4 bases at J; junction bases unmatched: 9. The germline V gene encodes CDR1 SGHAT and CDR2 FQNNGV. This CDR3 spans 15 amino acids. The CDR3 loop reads CASSPGTGNPYGYTF. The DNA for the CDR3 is TGTGCCAGCAGCCCCGGGACAGGCAATCCCTATGGCTACACCTTC.

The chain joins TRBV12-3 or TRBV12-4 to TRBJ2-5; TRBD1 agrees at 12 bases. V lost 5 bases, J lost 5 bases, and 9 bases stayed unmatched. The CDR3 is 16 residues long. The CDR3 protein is CASSLGGQGAFETQYF. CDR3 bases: TGTGCCAGCAGTCTAGGGGGACAGGGGGCTTTTGAGACCCAGTACTTC.

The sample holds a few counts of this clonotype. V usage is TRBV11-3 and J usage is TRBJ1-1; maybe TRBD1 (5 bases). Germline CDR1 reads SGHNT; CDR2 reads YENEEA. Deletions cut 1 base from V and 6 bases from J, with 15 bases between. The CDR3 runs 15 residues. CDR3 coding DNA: TGTGCCAGCAGCTTAGGCTTCAGGGAATCGGCTGAAGCTTTCTTT. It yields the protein CASSLGFRESAEAFF.

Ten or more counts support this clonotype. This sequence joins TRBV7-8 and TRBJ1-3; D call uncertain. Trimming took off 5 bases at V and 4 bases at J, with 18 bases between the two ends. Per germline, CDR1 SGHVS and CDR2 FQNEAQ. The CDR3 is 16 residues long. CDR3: CASSPRRVLEGNTIYF. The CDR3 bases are TGTGCCAGCAGCCCCCGGCGGGTTTTAGAAGGAAACACCATATATTTT.

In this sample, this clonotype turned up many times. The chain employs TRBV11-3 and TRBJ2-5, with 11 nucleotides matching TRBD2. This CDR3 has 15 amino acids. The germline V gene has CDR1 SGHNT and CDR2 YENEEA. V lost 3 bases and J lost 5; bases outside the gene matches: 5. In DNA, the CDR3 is TGTGCCAGCAGCTTGGCTACTAGCGGGGGTGAGACCCAGTACTTC. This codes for CASSLATSGGETQYF.

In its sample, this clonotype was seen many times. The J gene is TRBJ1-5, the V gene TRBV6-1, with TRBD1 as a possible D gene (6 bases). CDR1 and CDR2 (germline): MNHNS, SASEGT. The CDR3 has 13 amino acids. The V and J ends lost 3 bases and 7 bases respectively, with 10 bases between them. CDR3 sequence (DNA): TGTGCCAGCAGTGACACAGGGTTACAGCCCCAGCATTTT. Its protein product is CASSDTGLQPQHF.

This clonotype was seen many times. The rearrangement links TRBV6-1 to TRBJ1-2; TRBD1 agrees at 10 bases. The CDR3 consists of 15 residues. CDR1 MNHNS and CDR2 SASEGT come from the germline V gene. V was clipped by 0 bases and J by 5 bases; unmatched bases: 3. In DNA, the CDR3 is TGTGCCAGCAGTGAAGCCGGGACAGGGGTTTATGGCTACACCTTC. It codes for CASSEAGTGVYGYTF.

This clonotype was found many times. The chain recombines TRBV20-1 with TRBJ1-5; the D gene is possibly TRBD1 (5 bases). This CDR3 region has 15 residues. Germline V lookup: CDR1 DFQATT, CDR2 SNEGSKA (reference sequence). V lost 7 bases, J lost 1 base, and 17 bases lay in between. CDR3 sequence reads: CSVNRGVNSNQPQHF. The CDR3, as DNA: TGCAGTGTCAATCGGGGGGTCAACAGCAATCAGCCCCAGCATTTT.

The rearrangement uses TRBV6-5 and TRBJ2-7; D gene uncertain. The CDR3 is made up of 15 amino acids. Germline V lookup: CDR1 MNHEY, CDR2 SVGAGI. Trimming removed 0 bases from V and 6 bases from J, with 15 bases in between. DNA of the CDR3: TGTGCCAGCAGTTACTCGAACCCGATCTCATCCGAGCAGTACTTC. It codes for CASSYSNPISSEQYF.

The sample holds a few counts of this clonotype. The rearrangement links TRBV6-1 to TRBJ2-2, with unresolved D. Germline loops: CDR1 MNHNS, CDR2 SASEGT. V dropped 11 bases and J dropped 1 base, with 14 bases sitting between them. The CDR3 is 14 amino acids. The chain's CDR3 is CAATGQMNTGELFF. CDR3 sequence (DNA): TGTGCCGCTACCGGGCAGATGAACACCGGGGAGCTGTTTTTT.

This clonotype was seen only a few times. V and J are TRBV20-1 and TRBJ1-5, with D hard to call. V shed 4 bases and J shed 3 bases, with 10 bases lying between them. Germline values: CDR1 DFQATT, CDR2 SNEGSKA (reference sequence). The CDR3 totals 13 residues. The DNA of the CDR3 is TGCAGTGCTACAGGACGGGACAATCAGCCCCAGCATTTT. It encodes CSATGRDNQPQHF.

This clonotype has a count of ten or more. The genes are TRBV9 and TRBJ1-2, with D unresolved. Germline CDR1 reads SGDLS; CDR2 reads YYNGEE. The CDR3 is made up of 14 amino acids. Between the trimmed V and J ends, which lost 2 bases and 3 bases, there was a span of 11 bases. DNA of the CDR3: TGTGCCAGCAGCGTTGGTCCTTTGGACTATGGCTACACCTTC. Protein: CASSVGPLDYGYTF.

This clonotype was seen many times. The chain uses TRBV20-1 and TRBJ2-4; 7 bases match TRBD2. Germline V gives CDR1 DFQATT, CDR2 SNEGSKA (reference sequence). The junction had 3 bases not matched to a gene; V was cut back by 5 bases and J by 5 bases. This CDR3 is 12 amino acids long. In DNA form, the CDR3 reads TGCAGTGCTCGTCGGGGGGAAAACATTCAGTACTTC. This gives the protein CSARRGENIQYF.

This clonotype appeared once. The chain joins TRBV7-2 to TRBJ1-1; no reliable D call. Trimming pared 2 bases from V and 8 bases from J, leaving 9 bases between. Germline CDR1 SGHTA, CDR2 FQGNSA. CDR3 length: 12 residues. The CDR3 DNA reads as TGTGCCAGCAGCTTAAGACTAAGCGAAGCTTTCTTT. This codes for CASSLRLSEAFF.

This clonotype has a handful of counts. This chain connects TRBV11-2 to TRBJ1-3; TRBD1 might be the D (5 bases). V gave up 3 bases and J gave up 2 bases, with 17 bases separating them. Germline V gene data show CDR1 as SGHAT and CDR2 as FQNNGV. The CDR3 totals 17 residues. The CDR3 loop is CASSFPGGGRPGNTIYF. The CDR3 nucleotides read TGTGCCAGCAGCTTTCCTGGGGGGGGAAGGCCTGGAAACACCATATATTTT.

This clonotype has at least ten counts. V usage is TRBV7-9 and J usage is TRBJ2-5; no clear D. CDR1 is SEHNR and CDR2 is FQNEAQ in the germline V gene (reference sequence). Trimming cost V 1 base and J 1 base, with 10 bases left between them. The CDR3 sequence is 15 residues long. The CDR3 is CASSLGESIQETQYF. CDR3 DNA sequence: TGTGCCAGCAGCTTAGGCGAGTCCATCCAAGAGACCCAGTACTTC.

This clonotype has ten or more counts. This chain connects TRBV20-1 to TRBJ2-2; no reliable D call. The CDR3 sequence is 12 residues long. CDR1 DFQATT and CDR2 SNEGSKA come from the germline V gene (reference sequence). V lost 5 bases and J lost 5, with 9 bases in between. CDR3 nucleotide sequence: TGCAGTGCTCCTACATGGACCGGGGAGCTGTTTTTT. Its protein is CSAPTWTGELFF.

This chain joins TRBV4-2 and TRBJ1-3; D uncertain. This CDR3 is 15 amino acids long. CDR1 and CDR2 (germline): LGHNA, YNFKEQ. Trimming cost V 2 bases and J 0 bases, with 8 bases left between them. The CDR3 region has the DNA TGTGCCAGCAGCCAAACATTGGACTCTGGAAACACCATATATTTT. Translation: CASSQTLDSGNTIYF.